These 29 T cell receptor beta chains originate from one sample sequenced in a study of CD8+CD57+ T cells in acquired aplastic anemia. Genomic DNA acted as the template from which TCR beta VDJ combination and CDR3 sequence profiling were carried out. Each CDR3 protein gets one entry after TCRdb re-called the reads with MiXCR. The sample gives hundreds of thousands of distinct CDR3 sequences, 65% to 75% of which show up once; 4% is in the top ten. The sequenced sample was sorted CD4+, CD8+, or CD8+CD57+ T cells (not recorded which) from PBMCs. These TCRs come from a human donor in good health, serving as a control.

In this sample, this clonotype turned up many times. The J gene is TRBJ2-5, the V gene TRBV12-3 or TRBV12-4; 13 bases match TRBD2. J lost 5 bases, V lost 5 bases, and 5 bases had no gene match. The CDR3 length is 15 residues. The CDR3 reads CASSKTSGGVETQYF. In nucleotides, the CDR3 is TGTGCCAGCAGTAAAACTAGCGGGGGGGTGGAGACCCAGTACTTC.

The chain's CDR3 is CASSLGSGAGYGYTF. The CDR3 coding sequence is TGTGCCAGCAGTTTAGGATCCGGGGCCGGCTATGGCTACACCTTC. The chain couples TRBV4-2 to TRBJ1-2, with D tentatively TRBD1 (5 bases). The CDR3 has 15 residues. Germline CDR1 and CDR2: LGHNA and YNFKEQ. With 6 bases removed from V and 4 bases from J, the gap between germline ends came to 18 bases.

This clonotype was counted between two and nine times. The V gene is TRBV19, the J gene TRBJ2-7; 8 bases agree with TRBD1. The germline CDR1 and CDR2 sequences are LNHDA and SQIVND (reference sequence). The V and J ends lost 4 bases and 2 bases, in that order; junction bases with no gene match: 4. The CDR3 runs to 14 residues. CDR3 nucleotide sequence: TGTGCCAGTAGTAAAAACAGGGGGGCCTACGAGCAGTACTTC. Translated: CASSKNRGAYEQYF.

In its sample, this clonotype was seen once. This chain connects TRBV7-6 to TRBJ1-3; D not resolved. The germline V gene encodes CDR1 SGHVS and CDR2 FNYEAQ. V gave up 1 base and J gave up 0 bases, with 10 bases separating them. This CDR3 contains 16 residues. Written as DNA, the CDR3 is TGTGCCAGCAGCTTAGAGGCGAAACTCTCTGGAAACACCATATATTTT. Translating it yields CASSLEAKLSGNTIYF.

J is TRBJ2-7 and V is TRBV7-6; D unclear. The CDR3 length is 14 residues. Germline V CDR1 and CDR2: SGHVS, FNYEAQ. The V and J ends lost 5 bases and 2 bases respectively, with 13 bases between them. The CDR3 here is CASSPVRVPYEQYF. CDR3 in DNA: TGTGCCAGCAGCCCGGTCAGAGTTCCCTACGAGCAGTACTTC.

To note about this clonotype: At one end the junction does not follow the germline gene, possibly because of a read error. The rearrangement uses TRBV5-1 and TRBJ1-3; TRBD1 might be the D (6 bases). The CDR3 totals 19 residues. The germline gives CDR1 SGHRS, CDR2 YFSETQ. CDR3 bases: TGCGCCACCAGCATAGATTGGGGGGCAGGCGGAAACTCTGGAAACACCATATGTTTT. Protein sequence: CATSIDWGAGGNSGNTICF.

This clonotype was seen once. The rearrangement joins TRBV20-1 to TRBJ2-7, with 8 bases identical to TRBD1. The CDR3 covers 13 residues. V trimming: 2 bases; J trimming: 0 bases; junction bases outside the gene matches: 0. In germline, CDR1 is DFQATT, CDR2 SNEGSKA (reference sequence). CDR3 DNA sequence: TGCAGTGCTAGACAGGGGGCCTCCTACGAGCAGTACTTC. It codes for CSARQGASYEQYF.

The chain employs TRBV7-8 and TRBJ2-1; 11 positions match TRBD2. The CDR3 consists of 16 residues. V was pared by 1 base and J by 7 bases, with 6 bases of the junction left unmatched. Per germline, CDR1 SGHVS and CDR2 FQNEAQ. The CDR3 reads CASSLVLAGAGNEQFF. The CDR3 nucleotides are TGTGCCAGCAGCTTAGTACTAGCGGGGGCCGGGAATGAGCAGTTCTTC.

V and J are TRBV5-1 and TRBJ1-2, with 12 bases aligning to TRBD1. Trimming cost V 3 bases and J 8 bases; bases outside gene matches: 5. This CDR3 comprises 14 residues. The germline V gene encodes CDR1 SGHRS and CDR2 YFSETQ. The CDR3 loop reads CASSWGQGAFGYTF. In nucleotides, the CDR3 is TGCGCCAGCAGCTGGGGACAGGGGGCGTTCGGCTACACCTTC. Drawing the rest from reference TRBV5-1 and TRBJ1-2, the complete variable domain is KAGVTQTPRYLIKTRGQQVTLSCSPISGHRSVSWYQQTPGQGLQFLFEYFSETQRNKGNFPGRFSGRQFSNSRSEMNVSTLELGDSALYLCASSWGQGAFGYTFGSGTRLTVV.

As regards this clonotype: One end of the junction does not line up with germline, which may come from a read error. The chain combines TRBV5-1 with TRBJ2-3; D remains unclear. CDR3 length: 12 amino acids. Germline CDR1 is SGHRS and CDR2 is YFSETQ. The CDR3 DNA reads TGTGCCAGCAGCGCGAGCACCAGGTCGGAGTATTTT. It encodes CASSASTRSEYF.

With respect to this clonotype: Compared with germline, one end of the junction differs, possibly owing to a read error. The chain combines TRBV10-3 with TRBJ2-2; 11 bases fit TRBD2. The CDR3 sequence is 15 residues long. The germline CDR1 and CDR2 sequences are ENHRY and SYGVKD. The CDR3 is CASSELAGAKGELFF. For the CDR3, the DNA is TGTGCCAGCAGTGAACTAGCGGGAGCAAAAGGGGAGCTGTTTTTT.

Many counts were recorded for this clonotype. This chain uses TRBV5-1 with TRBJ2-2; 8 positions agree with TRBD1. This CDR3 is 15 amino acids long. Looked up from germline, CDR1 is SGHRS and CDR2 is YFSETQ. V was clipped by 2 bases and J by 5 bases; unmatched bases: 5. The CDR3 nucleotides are TGCGCCAGCAGCTTTCAGGGGGCTGGAACCGGGGAGCTGTTTTTT. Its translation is CASSFQGAGTGELFF. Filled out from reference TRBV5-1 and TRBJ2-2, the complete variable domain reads KAGVTQTPRYLIKTRGQQVTLSCSPISGHRSVSWYQQTPGQGLQFLFEYFSETQRNKGNFPGRFSGRQFSNSRSEMNVSTLELGDSALYLCASSFQGAGTGELFFGEGSRLTVL.

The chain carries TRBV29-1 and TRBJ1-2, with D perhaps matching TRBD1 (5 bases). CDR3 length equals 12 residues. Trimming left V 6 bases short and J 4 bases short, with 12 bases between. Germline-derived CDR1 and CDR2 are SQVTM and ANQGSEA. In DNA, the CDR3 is TGCAGCGTGCGGGACGGATTCTATGGCTACACCTTC. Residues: CSVRDGFYGYTF. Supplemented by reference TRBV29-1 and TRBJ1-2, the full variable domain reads SAVISQKPSRDICQRGTSLTIQCQVDSQVTMMFWYRQQPGQSLTLIATANQGSEATYESGFVIDKFPISRPNLTFSTLTVSNMSPEDSSIYLCSVRDGFYGYTFGSGTRLTVV.

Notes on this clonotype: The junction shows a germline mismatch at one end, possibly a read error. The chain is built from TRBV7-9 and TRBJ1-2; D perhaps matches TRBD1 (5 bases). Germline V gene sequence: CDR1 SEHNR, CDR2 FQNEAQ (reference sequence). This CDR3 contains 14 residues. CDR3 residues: CASTYKEDSCGDKF. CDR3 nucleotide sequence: TGTGCCAGCACCTATAAGGAAGACAGCTGTGGAGACAAATTC.

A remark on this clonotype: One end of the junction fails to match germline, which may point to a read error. CDR3 residues: CSARGRRASYYGQYF. DNA of the CDR3: TGCAGTGCTAGAGGGCGCAGGGCTAGTTACTACGGGCAGTACTTC. The V gene is TRBV20-1, the J gene TRBJ2-7; D perhaps matches TRBD1 (5 bases). Germline values: CDR1 DFQATT, CDR2 SNEGSKA (reference sequence). This CDR3 is built from 15 residues.

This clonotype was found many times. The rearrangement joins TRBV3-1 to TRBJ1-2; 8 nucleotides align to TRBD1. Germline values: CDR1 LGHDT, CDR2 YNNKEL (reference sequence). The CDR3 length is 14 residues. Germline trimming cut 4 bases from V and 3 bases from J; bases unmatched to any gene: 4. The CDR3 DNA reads TGTGCCAGCAGCCGCCAGGGGGCGGACTATGGCTACACCTTC. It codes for CASSRQGADYGYTF.

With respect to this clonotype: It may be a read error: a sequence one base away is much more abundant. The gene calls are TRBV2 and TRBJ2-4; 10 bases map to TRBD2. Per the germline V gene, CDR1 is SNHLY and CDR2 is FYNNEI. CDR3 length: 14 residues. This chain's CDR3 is CASEGLAAKNIQCF. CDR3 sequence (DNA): TGTGCCAGCGAAGGACTAGCGGCCAAAAACATTCAGTGCTTC.

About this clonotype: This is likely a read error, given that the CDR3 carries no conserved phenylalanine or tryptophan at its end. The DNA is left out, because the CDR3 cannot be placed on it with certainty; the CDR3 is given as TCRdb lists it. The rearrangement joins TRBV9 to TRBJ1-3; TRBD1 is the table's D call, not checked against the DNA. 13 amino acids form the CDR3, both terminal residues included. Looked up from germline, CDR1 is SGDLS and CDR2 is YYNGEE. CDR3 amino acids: CASSLRDSLNEKL.

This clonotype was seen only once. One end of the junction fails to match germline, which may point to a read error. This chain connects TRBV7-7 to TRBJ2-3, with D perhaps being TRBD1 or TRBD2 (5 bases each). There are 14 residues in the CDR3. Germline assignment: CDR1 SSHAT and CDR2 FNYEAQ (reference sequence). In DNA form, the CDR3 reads TGTGCCAGCAGCCCAAGACACGGGACGGACTCACCCCACTTT. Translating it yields CASSPRHGTDSPHF.

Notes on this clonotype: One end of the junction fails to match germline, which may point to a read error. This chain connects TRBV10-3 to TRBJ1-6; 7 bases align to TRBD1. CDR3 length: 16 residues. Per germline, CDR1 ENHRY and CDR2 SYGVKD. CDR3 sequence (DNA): TGTGCCAGCAGTTACACGGCACAGGGGTATAATTCACCCCTCCACTTT. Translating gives CASSYTAQGYNSPLHF.

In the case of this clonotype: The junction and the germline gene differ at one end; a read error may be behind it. This chain's CDR3 is CASSSSRSGANVLF. In DNA form, the CDR3 reads TGTGCCAGCAGCTCCTCGCGCTCTGGGGCCAACGTCCTGTTT. The V gene is TRBV7-2, the J gene TRBJ1-3; possibly TRBD1 for D (5 bases). Germline assignment: CDR1 SGHTA and CDR2 FQGNSA. CDR3 size: 14 residues. The variable domain in full, completed from reference TRBV7-2 and TRBJ1-3, reads GAGVSQSPSNKVTEKGKDVELRCDPISGHTALYWYRQSLGQGLEFLIYFQGNSAPDKSGLPSDRFSAERTGGSVSTLTIQRTQQEDSAVYLCASSSSRSGANVLFGEGSWLTVV.

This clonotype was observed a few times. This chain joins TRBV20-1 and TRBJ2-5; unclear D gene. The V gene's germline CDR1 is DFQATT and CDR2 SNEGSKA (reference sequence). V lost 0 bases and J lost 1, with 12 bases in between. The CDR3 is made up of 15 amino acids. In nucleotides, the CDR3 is TGCAGTGCTAGAGATAGTTTCGTATTCCAAGAGACCCAGTACTTC. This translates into CSARDSFVFQETQYF.

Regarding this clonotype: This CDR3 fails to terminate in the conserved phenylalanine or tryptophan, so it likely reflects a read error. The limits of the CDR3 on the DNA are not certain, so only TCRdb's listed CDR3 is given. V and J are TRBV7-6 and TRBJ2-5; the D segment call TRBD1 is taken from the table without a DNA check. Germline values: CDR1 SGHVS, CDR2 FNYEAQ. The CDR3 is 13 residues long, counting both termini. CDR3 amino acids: CASANGGGGTGEL.

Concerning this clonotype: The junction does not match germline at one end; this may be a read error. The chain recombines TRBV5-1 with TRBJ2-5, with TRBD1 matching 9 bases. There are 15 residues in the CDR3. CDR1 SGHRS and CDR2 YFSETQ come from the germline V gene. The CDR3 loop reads CASSRQGEIEETQYF. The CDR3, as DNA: TGTGCCAGCAGCAGACAGGGGGAAATTGAAGAGACCCAGTACTTC.

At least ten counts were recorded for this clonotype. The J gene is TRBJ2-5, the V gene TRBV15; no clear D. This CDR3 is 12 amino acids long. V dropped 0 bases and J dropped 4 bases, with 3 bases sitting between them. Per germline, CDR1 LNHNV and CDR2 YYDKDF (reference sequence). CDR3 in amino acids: CATSRDRETQYF. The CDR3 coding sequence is TGTGCCACCAGCAGAGATCGAGAGACCCAGTACTTC. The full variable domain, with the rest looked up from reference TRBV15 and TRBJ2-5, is DAMVIQNPRYQVTQFGKPVTLSCSQTLNHNVMYWYQQKSSQAPKLLFHYYDKDFNNEADTPDNFQSRRPNTSFCFLDIRSPGLGDTAMYLCATSRDRETQYFGPGTRLLVL.

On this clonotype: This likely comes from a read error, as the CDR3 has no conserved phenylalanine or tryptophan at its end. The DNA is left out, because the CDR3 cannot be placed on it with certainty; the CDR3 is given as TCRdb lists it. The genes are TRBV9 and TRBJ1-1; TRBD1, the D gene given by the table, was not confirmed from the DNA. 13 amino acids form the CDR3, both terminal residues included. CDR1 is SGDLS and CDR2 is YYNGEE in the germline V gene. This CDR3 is CASSVEGRDRPFV.

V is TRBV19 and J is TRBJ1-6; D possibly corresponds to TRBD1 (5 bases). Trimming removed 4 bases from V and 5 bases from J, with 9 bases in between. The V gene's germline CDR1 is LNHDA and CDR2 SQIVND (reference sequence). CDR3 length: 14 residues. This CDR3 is CASSTQQDNSPLHF. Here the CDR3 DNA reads TGTGCCAGTAGTACGCAACAGGATAATTCACCCCTCCACTTT.

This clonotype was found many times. The CDR3 here is CASSLETGSRPFF. CDR3 in DNA: TGTGCCAGCAGCTTAGAAACAGGATCGAGGCCTTTCTTT. V is TRBV7-2 and J is TRBJ1-1, with D possibly matching TRBD1 (5 bases). Trimming stripped 1 base from V and 12 bases from J, with 15 bases between. The CDR3 runs to 13 residues. From germline, CDR1 is SGHTA and CDR2 FQGNSA.

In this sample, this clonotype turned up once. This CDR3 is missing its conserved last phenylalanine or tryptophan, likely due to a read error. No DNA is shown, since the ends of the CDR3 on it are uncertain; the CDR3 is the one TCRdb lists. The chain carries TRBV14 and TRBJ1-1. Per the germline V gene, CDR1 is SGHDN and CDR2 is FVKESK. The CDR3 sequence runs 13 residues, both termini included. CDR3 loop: CASSPTAYEQYFV.